A few counts support the clone carrying this T cell receptor beta chain. Its target is not known. This record comes from a study of beta chain features in type 1 diabetes. Study-wide results and caveats: Shortening that was moderate but significant affected the TCRB CDR3s of Type 1 diabetes patients in all four CD4+ subsets.

Reverse transcription of all isolated RNA meant that expressed TCRB transcripts were sequenced. The data were produced by immunoSEQ multiplex PCR, yet TCRdb's version contains in-frame clones alone and is incomplete. The sample contains a few hundred thousand clones, approximately 12% of which appear only once. CDR1 and CDR2 (germline): SNHLY, FYNNEI. This CDR3 comprises 17 residues. Germline trimming cut 3 bases from V and 5 bases from J; bases unmatched to any gene: 10. Donors contributed one heparinised blood draw apiece, averaging roughly 100 mL. The sequenced sample consisted of naive CD4+ T cells from blood. The receptor was derived from a woman younger than 30 with type 1 diabetes. The chain combines TRBV2 with TRBJ2-3, with TRBD2 matching 11 bases. CDR3 in DNA: TGTGCCAGCAGTGAGTCTGTAGCGGGAGGGCCAGGAGATACGCAGTATTTT. It encodes CASSESVAGGPGDTQYF.